This T cell receptor (beta chain) comes out of a study of blood T cell repertoires in COVID-19. Study background: COVID-19 samples, acute and convalescent, were from the United States, Italy and Spain. In each case, the material was cDNA or gDNA derived from T cells, B-cell-depleted T cells, or PBMCs.

Original handling: Reference gene primer amplification yielded estimated nucleated cell counts. Clones were sequenced by immunoSEQ multiplex PCR, and TCRdb holds only the in-frame ones, with some missing. V, J and clone size derive from that table, while D and trimming were established from the DNA sequence. Altogether approximately 250,000 clones are present, 86% being singletons, with the ten largest covering about 3.6%. Germline CDR1 reads ENHRY; CDR2 reads SYGVKD. V was clipped by 8 bases and J by 10 bases; unmatched bases: 12. The CDR3 extends over 14 amino acids. This clonotype was obtained from a man aged 18-30 years with active or convalescent COVID-19. The chain has TRBV10-3 and TRBJ2-1; 9 bases align to TRBD1. The specimen sequenced was peripheral blood. DNA for the CDR3: TGTGCCATCCGCTCGACAGGGGGGGTTTGGGAGCAGTTCTTC. Translation gives CAIRSTGGVWEQFF.